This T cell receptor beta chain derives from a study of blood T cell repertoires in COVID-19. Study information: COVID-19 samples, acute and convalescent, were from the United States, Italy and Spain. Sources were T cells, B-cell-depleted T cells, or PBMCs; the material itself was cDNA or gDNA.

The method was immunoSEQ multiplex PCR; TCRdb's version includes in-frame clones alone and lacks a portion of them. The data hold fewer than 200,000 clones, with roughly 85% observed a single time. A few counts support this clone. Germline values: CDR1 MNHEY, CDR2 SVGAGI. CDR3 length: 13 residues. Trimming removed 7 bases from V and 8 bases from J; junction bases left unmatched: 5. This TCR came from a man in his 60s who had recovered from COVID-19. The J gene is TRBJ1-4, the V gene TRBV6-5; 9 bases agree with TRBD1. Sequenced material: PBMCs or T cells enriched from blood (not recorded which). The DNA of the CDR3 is TGTGCCAGCAAAACAGGGGGCGGAGAAAAACTGTTTTTT. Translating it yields CASKTGGGEKLFF.